These 26 T cell receptor beta chains share one sample of origin, sequenced in a study of OX40 agonist ivuxolimab in advanced cancers. Sequenced by immunoSEQ multiplex PCR; TCRdb stores in-frame clones only, minus some. The top ten hold around an eighth of the sample, which has 50,000 to 70,000 clones, over 75% seen once. The specimen was CD4+ or CD8+ T cells sorted from blood, collected in a trial of the OX40 agonist ivuxolimab. The receptors come from an adult with an advanced solid tumor such as melanoma, head and neck, liver or kidney cancer.

The V call is TRBV11-3, the J call TRBJ2-7; 7 positions agree with TRBD1. In germline, CDR1 is SGHNT, CDR2 YENEEA. The CDR3 contains 13 residues. The junction had 2 bases not matched to a gene; V was cut back by 1 base and J by 5 bases. The CDR3 spells CASSLGTGDEQYF. The CDR3 DNA is TGTGCCAGCAGCTTAGGGACAGGCGACGAGCAGTACTTC. The full variable domain, with the rest looked up from reference TRBV11-3 and TRBJ2-7, is EAGVVQSPRYKIIEKKQPVAFWCNPISGHNTLYWYLQNLGQGPELLIRYENEEAVDDSQLPKDRFSAERLKGVDSTLKIQPAELGDSAVYLCASSLGTGDEQYFGPGTRLTVT.

The rearrangement links TRBV7-6 to TRBJ2-7, with 8 positions matching TRBD1. Looked up from germline, CDR1 is SGHVS and CDR2 is FNYEAQ. This CDR3 is 14 amino acids long. V trimming: 6 bases; J trimming: 4 bases; junction bases outside the gene matches: 8. CDR3 in amino acids: CASSSPGQVYEQYF. The CDR3 DNA sequence: TGTGCCAGCAGTTCTCCGGGACAGGTGTACGAGCAGTACTTC.

This sequence joins TRBV2 and TRBJ2-7; possible D gene TRBD1, 6 bases. V lost 4 bases to trimming and J lost 4 bases, with 17 bases between them. CDR3 length: 15 amino acids. Germline CDR1 reads SNHLY; CDR2 reads FYNNEI. CDR3 protein: CASSAGHPAGYEQYF. The CDR3, as DNA: TGTGCCAGCAGTGCGGGACACCCCGCTGGGTACGAGCAGTACTTC.

J is TRBJ1-1 and V is TRBV30; no clear D gene. The V end was cut by 4 bases, the J end by 4 bases, with 13 bases between. Germline V gene sequence: CDR1 GTSNPN, CDR2 SVGIG (reference sequence). The CDR3 spans 13 residues. CDR3 sequence: CAWTNLGSTEAFF. The CDR3 nucleotides are TGTGCCTGGACCAACCTCGGTAGCACTGAAGCTTTCTTT. The complete variable domain, with remaining parts taken from reference TRBV30 and TRBJ1-1, reads SQTIHQWPATLVQPVGSPLSLECTVEGTSNPNLYWYRQAAGRGLQLLFYSVGIGQISSEVPQNLSASRPQDRQFILSSKKLLLSDSGFYLCAWTNLGSTEAFFGQGTRLTVV.

The V gene is TRBV7-3, the J gene TRBJ2-2; D might be TRBD2 (6 bases). V was cut by 5 bases and J by 6 bases, with 10 bases left in between. The CDR3 covers 13 residues. In germline, CDR1 is SGHTA, CDR2 FQGTGA. Here the CDR3 reads CASSTLASGELFF. CDR3 bases: TGTGCCAGCAGCACACTAGCATCCGGGGAGCTGTTTTTT.

V and J are TRBV4-1 and TRBJ2-1, with 11 bases identical to TRBD2. The trim removed 4 bases at V and 0 bases at J, leaving 8 bases unmatched. The CDR3 is 18 amino acids. Germline-derived CDR1 and CDR2 are MGHRA and YSYEKL. This CDR3 reads CASSLLAGGSSSYNEQFF. CDR3 in DNA: TGCGCCAGCAGCCTTCTAGCGGGAGGTTCGAGCTCCTACAATGAGCAGTTCTTC.

This chain uses TRBV5-4 with TRBJ1-1, with D uncertain. The CDR3 contains 14 residues. V lost 3 bases and J lost 4, with 13 bases in between. CDR1 and CDR2 from the germline V gene are SGHNT and YYREEE (reference sequence). The CDR3 coding sequence is TGTGCCAGCAGCTCTTGGGGAGTTACCACTGAAGCTTTCTTT. Its translation: CASSSWGVTTEAFF. The full variable domain, rest sourced from reference TRBV5-4 and TRBJ1-1, is ETGVTQSPTHLIKTRGQQVTLRCSSQSGHNTVSWYQQALGQGPQFIFQYYREEENGRGNFPPRFSGLQFPNYSSELNVNALELDDSALYLCASSSWGVTTEAFFGQGTRLTVV.

CDR3 DNA: TGTGCCAGTAGTAGTGTCGGGGGAGGGACAGATACGCAGTATTTT. It specifies CASSSVGGGTDTQYF. The rearrangement joins TRBV19 to TRBJ2-3, with 7 bases aligning to TRBD2. The CDR3 runs to 15 residues. CDR1 and CDR2 from the germline V gene are LNHDA and SQIVND (reference sequence). The V and J ends lost 4 bases and 3 bases, in that order; junction bases with no gene match: 7.

This chain joins TRBV7-9 and TRBJ2-7, with 7 bases fitting TRBD1. The CDR3 extends over 14 amino acids. V lost 5 bases, J lost 0 bases, and 4 bases stayed unmatched. The germline V gene has CDR1 SEHNR and CDR2 FQNEAQ (reference sequence). The CDR3 bases are TGTGCCAGCAGCCCGCCAGGGGGCTCCTACGAGCAGTACTTC. This gives the protein CASSPPGGSYEQYF.

The V gene is TRBV11-2, the J gene TRBJ2-7, with D unresolved. Germline lookup yields CDR1 SGHAT and CDR2 FQNNGV. The V end lost 2 bases, the J end lost 2 bases, and 7 bases lay between the germline ends. CDR3 size: 13 residues. DNA of the CDR3: TGTGCCAGCAGCTTACGCAAAACCTACGAGCAGTACTTC. This encodes CASSLRKTYEQYF.

CDR3 region: CSAMDGSNYGYTF. The CDR3 DNA is TGCAGCGCTATGGACGGATCTAACTATGGCTACACCTTC. This sequence joins TRBV29-1 and TRBJ1-2; unclear D gene. V was shortened by 7 bases and J by 0 bases, with 12 bases between the two germline ends. This CDR3 comprises 13 residues. Germline V gene sequence: CDR1 SQVTM, CDR2 ANQGSEA.

This chain connects TRBV19 to TRBJ2-5; unclear D gene. Germline values: CDR1 LNHDA, CDR2 SQIVND (reference sequence). Trimming left V 4 bases short and J 0 bases short, with 6 bases between. This CDR3 is built from 13 residues. The CDR3 sequence is CASSTGNQETQYF. The CDR3 coding sequence is TGTGCCAGTAGTACCGGAAACCAAGAGACCCAGTACTTC.

The genes are TRBV25-1 and TRBJ1-1, with no clear D. The ends were cut back, 6 bases at V and 0 bases at J, with 5 bases in the middle. The CDR3 totals 12 residues. CDR1 MGHDK and CDR2 SYGVNS come from the germline V gene. This chain's CDR3 is CASRSVNTEAFF. Written as DNA, the CDR3 is TGTGCCAGCAGGAGTGTGAACACTGAAGCTTTCTTT.

This sequence joins TRBV2 and TRBJ2-7, with 10 bases matching TRBD1. The junction had 10 bases not matched to a gene; V was cut back by 6 bases and J by 2 bases. The CDR3 is 16 residues long. Germline assignment: CDR1 SNHLY and CDR2 FYNNEI. In DNA, the CDR3 is TGTGCCAGCAGACCGGGACAGGGGTTCTCACCCTACGAGCAGTACTTC. Protein sequence: CASRPGQGFSPYEQYF.

The chain employs TRBV7-3 and TRBJ1-3, with D perhaps matching TRBD1 (5 bases). The CDR3 has 19 amino acids. Looked up from germline, CDR1 is SGHTA and CDR2 is FQGTGA. V was trimmed by 1 base and J by 1 base, leaving 20 bases between them. DNA for the CDR3: TGTGCCAGCAGCTTAATAGGCCCGACCACAGGCCTATCTGGAAACACCATATATTTT. It yields the protein CASSLIGPTTGLSGNTIYF.

This clone came up a few times. The chain has TRBV11-2 and TRBJ1-1; 7 bases are shared with TRBD1. Trimming removed 6 bases from V and 5 bases from J; junction bases left unmatched: 12. The length of the CDR3 is 15 residues. Germline V gene data show CDR1 as SGHAT and CDR2 as FQNNGV. The CDR3 region is CASRTGRGLWTEAFF. The CDR3 DNA sequence: TGTGCCAGCAGAACAGGGAGGGGGCTATGGACTGAAGCTTTCTTT. The full variable domain, rest sourced from reference TRBV11-2 and TRBJ1-1, is EAGVAQSPRYKIIEKRQSVAFWCNPISGHATLYWYQQILGQGPKLLIQFQNNGVVDDSQLPKDRFSAERLKGVDSTLKIQPAKLEDSAVYLCASRTGRGLWTEAFFGQGTRLTVV.

The chain couples TRBV7-8 to TRBJ2-7; 9 bases map to TRBD2. This CDR3 is built from 17 residues. From germline, CDR1 is SGHVS and CDR2 FQNEAQ. After removal of 1 base from V and 0 bases from J, the junction contained 7 bases not matched to a gene. The CDR3 DNA sequence: TGTGCCAGCAGCTTAGACTCGCGGGAGGGCCCCTCCTACGAGCAGTACTTC. This sequence encodes CASSLDSREGPSYEQYF.

Only one count was recorded for this clone. The chain combines TRBV7-9 with TRBJ1-2; D possibly corresponds to TRBD1 (6 bases). Trimming removed 5 bases from V and 2 bases from J, with 18 bases in between. This CDR3 region has 16 residues. The germline V gene has CDR1 SEHNR and CDR2 FQNEAQ (reference sequence). The CDR3: CASSPQGAGANYGYTF. The CDR3, as DNA: TGTGCCAGCAGCCCTCAAGGGGCAGGGGCGAACTATGGCTACACCTTC.

J is TRBJ1-4 and V is TRBV29-1; the match to TRBD1 covers 9 bases. The trim removed 0 bases at V and 8 bases at J, leaving 10 bases unmatched. This CDR3 contains 16 residues. The germline gives CDR1 SQVTM, CDR2 ANQGSEA. DNA of the CDR3: TGCAGCGTTGAAGATCGGAAGGACAGGGGACTCGAAAAACTGTTTTTT. The encoded protein is CSVEDRKDRGLEKLFF.

The rearrangement links TRBV27 to TRBJ2-5; no clear D. Germline CDR1 and CDR2: MNHEY and SMNVEV (reference sequence). With 3 bases removed from V and 7 bases from J, the gap between germline ends came to 15 bases. The CDR3 length is 14 residues. This chain's CDR3 is CASSLSSGIRTQYF. In nucleotides, the CDR3 is TGTGCCAGCAGTTTGAGCTCAGGTATCCGGACCCAGTACTTC.

The chain is built from TRBV6-5 and TRBJ2-7; weak D call: TRBD1 (6 bases). This CDR3 has 15 amino acids. CDR1 is MNHEY, CDR2 SVGAGI, per germline. The V gene lost 5 bases and the J gene lost 3 bases, with 17 bases spanning the gap. As DNA, the CDR3 is TGTGCCAGCAGTCCTACAGGGCCTGTTGGCTACGAGCAGTACTTC. Its protein product is CASSPTGPVGYEQYF.

The CDR3 coding sequence is TGTGCCTGGAGCCTACAGGGGGCGTTGAATGAAAAACTGTTTTTT. It specifies CAWSLQGALNEKLFF. The chain links TRBV30 to TRBJ1-4; 9 bases are a match to TRBD1. Germline lookup yields CDR1 GTSNPN and CDR2 SVGIG (reference sequence). The CDR3 is 15 residues long. J lost 5 bases, V lost 3 bases, and 7 bases had no gene match. Complete variable domain (other parts from reference TRBV30 and TRBJ1-4): SQTIHQWPATLVQPVGSPLSLECTVEGTSNPNLYWYRQAAGRGLQLLFYSVGIGQISSEVPQNLSASRPQDRQFILSSKKLLLSDSGFYLCAWSLQGALNEKLFFGSGTQLSVL.

The rearrangement uses TRBV25-1 and TRBJ1-2; D unresolved. This CDR3 is built from 13 residues. V shed 4 bases and J shed 1 base, with 7 bases lying between them. Germline loops: CDR1 MGHDK, CDR2 SYGVNS. The CDR3 sequence: CASSAEGNYGYTF. CDR3 DNA: TGTGCCAGCAGTGCCGAGGGTAACTATGGCTACACCTTC.

The table lists this clone with a count of one. Here the CDR3 DNA reads TGTGCCAGCAGTCGCCGGGAGTCCTACGAGCAGTACTTC. Protein product: CASSRRESYEQYF. The J gene is TRBJ2-7, the V gene TRBV2; maybe TRBD2 (6 bases). V was cut by 5 bases and J by 1 base, with 9 bases left in between. The CDR3 has 13 amino acids. Germline CDR1 is SNHLY and CDR2 is FYNNEI.

The chain uses TRBV27 and TRBJ1-5; no clear D. Germline V gives CDR1 MNHEY, CDR2 SMNVEV (reference sequence). V lost 6 bases and J lost 4, with 16 bases in between. This CDR3 has 15 residues. The CDR3 is CASSPVRGANQPQHF. Written as DNA, the CDR3 is TGTGCCAGCAGCCCGGTACGGGGAGCTAATCAGCCCCAGCATTTT.

This rearrangement joins TRBV28 to TRBJ2-2; D is unclear. Per germline, CDR1 MDHEN and CDR2 SYDVKM. This CDR3 spans 11 amino acids. V was clipped by 3 bases and J by 6 bases, with 2 bases between them. CDR3 DNA sequence: TGTGCCAGCAGTTTTCCCGGGGAGCTGTTTTTT. Amino acid sequence: CASSFPGELFF.